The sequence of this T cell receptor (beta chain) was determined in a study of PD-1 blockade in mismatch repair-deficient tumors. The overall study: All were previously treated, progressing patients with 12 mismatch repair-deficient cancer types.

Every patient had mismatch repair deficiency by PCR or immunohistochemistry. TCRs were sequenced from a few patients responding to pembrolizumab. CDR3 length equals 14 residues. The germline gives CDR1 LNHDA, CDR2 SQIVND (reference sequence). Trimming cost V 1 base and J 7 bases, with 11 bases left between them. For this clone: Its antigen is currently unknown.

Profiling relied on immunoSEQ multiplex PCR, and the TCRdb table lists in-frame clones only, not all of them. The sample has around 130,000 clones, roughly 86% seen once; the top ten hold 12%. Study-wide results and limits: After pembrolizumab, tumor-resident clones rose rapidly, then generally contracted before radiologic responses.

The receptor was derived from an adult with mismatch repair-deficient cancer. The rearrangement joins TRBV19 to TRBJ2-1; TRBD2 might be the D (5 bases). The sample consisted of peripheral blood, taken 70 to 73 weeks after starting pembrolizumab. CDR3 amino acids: CASSIVRTGNEQFF. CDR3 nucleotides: TGTGCCAGTAGTATAGTAAGGACGGGGAATGAGCAGTTCTTC. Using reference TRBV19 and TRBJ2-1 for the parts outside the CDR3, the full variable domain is DGGITQSPKYLFRKEGQNVTLSCEQNLNHDAMYWYRQDPGQGLRLIYYSQIVNDFQKGDIAEGYSVSREKKESFPLTVTSAQKNPTAFYLCASSIVRTGNEQFFGPGTRLTVL.